Shown below are 10 T cell receptor beta chains from a single sample sequenced in a study of CD8 T cells in ankylosing spondylitis. Via MiXCR, TCRdb re-called the 5' RACE reads, giving one row per CDR3 protein. The data contain hundreds of thousands of distinct CDR3 sequences, more than 25% of them singletons. The sequencing sample was made of blood, either unsorted or a sorted T cell fraction (not recorded which). These receptors all stem from a male donor with ankylosing spondylitis or in good health (not recorded which).

This sequence joins TRBV11-2 and TRBJ1-4; the match to TRBD1 covers 9 bases. The CDR3 is 13 residues long. CDR1 is SGHAT, CDR2 FQNNGV, per germline. Trimming removed 8 bases from V and 7 bases from J; junction bases left unmatched: 5. CDR3 protein: CASGQGRGEKLFF. The CDR3 DNA is TGTGCCAGCGGACAGGGGCGAGGTGAAAAACTGTTTTTT.

The chain employs TRBV3-1 and TRBJ2-1, with 7 bases aligning to TRBD2. The CDR3 is 16 amino acids. Per the germline V gene, CDR1 is LGHDT and CDR2 is YNNKEL (reference sequence). V shed 0 bases and J 7 bases; nucleotides not matched to a gene: 9. The DNA of the CDR3 is TGTGCCAGCAGCCAAGATGGGCCATGGGGAGGGAATGAGCAGTTCTTC. It codes for CASSQDGPWGGNEQFF.

The gene calls are TRBV12-3 or TRBV12-4 and TRBJ1-2, with TRBD1 matching 9 bases. V was pared by 7 bases and J by 7 bases, with 7 bases of the junction left unmatched. This CDR3 has 13 amino acids. This CDR3 reads CASTLPTGGGYTF. In DNA, the CDR3 is TGTGCCAGCACCCTACCGACAGGGGGTGGCTACACCTTC.

The chain couples TRBV15 to TRBJ2-1; 10 bases are shared with TRBD2. Germline V gene lookup returns CDR1 LNHNV and CDR2 YYDKDF (reference sequence). The CDR3 is made up of 16 amino acids. J lost 4 bases, V lost 1 base, and 4 bases had no gene match. CDR3 residues: CATSRVLAGGYNEQFF. The CDR3 DNA reads TGTGCCACCAGCAGAGTCTTAGCGGGGGGATACAATGAGCAGTTCTTC.

This chain joins TRBV7-6 and TRBJ2-5; D is uncertain. This CDR3 has 14 residues. V was shortened by 2 bases and J by 2 bases, with 9 bases between the two germline ends. Germline V gene data show CDR1 as SGHVS and CDR2 as FNYEAQ. In DNA, the CDR3 is TGTGCCAGCAGCTTAAGGGCAGCTCAAGAGACCCAGTACTTC. Its protein product is CASSLRAAQETQYF.

The chain links TRBV13 to TRBJ2-1; 8 bases agree with TRBD1. The CDR3 is made up of 14 amino acids. The V gene's germline CDR1 is PRHDT and CDR2 FYEKMQ (reference sequence). V lost 5 bases, J lost 8 bases, and 8 bases stayed unmatched. The CDR3 region has the DNA TGTGCCAGCAGCCTCGAGGACAGGGCCGATGAGCAGTTCTTC. Amino acids: CASSLEDRADEQFF.

The genes are TRBV6-5 and TRBJ2-1, with TRBD2 matching 11 bases. The germline CDR1 and CDR2 sequences are MNHEY and SVGAGI. CDR3 length: 17 residues. Trimming removed 6 bases from V and 10 bases from J; junction bases left unmatched: 17. The CDR3 reads CASRSTSGGPSFIEQFF. For the CDR3, the DNA is TGTGCCAGCAGATCTACTAGCGGGGGACCCTCTTTCATAGAGCAGTTCTTC.

The rearrangement uses TRBV15 and TRBJ2-1; no reliable D call. The CDR3 has 15 amino acids. V lost 4 bases to trimming and J lost 7 bases, with 17 bases between them. The germline gives CDR1 LNHNV, CDR2 YYDKDF (reference sequence). The CDR3 reads CATSNRNATGNEQFF. CDR3 sequence (DNA): TGTGCCACCAGCAACCGGAATGCGACCGGGAATGAGCAGTTCTTC.

The V call is TRBV10-3, the J call TRBJ2-1, with D unresolved. The CDR3 spans 14 residues. Trimming shortened V by 0 bases and J by 5 bases, and 8 bases separated the two germline ends. Germline CDR1 and CDR2: ENHRY and SYGVKD. The CDR3 loop reads CAISESGPNNEQFF. CDR3 bases: TGTGCCATCAGTGAGTCGGGCCCTAACAATGAGCAGTTCTTC.

The chain recombines TRBV12-3 or TRBV12-4 with TRBJ2-1; D not resolved. The CDR3 runs 13 residues. V lost 5 bases and J lost 7, with 12 bases in between. DNA of the CDR3: TGTGCCAGCAGTCTTCCTGTTGGGAATGAGCAGTTCTTC. Residues: CASSLPVGNEQFF.